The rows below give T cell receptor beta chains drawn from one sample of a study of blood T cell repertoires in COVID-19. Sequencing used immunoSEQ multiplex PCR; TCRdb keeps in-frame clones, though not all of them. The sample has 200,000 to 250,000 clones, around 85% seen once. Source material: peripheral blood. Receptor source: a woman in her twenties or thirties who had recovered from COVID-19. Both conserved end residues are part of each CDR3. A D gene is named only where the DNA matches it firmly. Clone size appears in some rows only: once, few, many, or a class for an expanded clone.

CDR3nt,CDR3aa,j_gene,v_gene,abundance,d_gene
TGCGCCAGCAGCTTGGACGGGGTCCATGAGGCTTTCTTT,CASSLDGVHEAFF,TRBJ1-1,TRBV5-1,-,-
TGTGCCAGCAGCCCCTACAGTGGGACAAGCTCCTACGAGCAGTACTTC,CASSPYSGTSSYEQYF,TRBJ2-7,TRBV11-2,-,-
TGTGCCAGCAGCGTAGTTTCTGGGGGCCACGGATTTAACACCGGGGAGCTGTTTTTT,CASSVVSGGHGFNTGELFF,TRBJ2-2,TRBV9,-,-
TGTGCCAGCAGCGTAGTGGCTAGCGGGGGAATCGATGAGCAGTTCTTC,CASSVVASGGIDEQFF,TRBJ2-1,TRBV9,once,TRBD2
TGTGCCTGGGAACGGGTCGAGAACACTGAAGCTTTCTTT,CAWERVENTEAFF,TRBJ1-1,TRBV30,-,-
TGTGCCAGCAGCGGCCGGGCGGGAGAGACCCAGTACTTC,CASSGRAGETQYF,TRBJ2-5,TRBV5-5,-,-
TGTGCCAGCAGTTATGGAGTAGATTATGGCTACACCTTC,CASSYGVDYGYTF,TRBJ1-2,TRBV6-2/TRBV6-3,-,-
TGTGCCAGTAGTATAGGACAGGGACTTGGCTACACCTTC,CASSIGQGLGYTF,TRBJ1-2,TRBV19,-,TRBD1
TGTGCCAGCAGCCAAGGTTGGACAGGTCCTAATGAAAAACTGTTTTTT,CASSQGWTGPNEKLFF,TRBJ1-4,TRBV3-1/TRBV3-2,-,TRBD1
TGTGCCACACGGGAAGGATCTAGCGGGGGGTCCGGGGAGCTGTTTTTT,CATREGSSGGSGELFF,TRBJ2-2,TRBV5-4,many,TRBD2
TGTGCCAGTAGAATGGTGGACAGGGATGAGACTTTCTTT,CASRMVDRDETFF,TRBJ1-1,TRBV19,-,TRBD1
TGTGCCAGCAGCCAAGGGGGCATCCGGGAGAATTCACCCCTCCACTTT,CASSQGGIRENSPLHF,TRBJ1-6,TRBV3-1/TRBV3-2,-,-
TGTGCCAGTAGTATAACCTTAAGGGGACTAGCGGGCTACAATGAGCAGTTCTTC,CASSITLRGLAGYNEQFF,TRBJ2-1,TRBV19,-,TRBD2
TGTGCCAGCAGCCAAGATATGACGGGGGGGAACAATGAGCAGTTCTTC,CASSQDMTGGNNEQFF,TRBJ2-1,TRBV4-2,once,TRBD2
TGTGCCAGCAGGGAGGGTCTTCTGAATGAGCAGTTCTTC,CASREGLLNEQFF,TRBJ2-1,TRBV6-6,-,-
TGTGCCAGCAGCTTTAGCGGGGGGACTTCTTACGAGCAGTACTTC,CASSFSGGTSYEQYF,TRBJ2-7,TRBV7-2,-,TRBD2
TGTGCCAGTTGCGGGACTCACGGCTACGAGCAGTACTTC,CASCGTHGYEQYF,TRBJ2-7,TRBV2,-,-
TGTGCCACCAGCATAAGGACAGGAGCTAATGAAAAACTGTTTTTT,CATSIRTGANEKLFF,TRBJ1-4,TRBV15,-,TRBD1
TGTGCCAGCACGGGACAGGGGGCGAGAGGTAGGACTGAAGCTTTCTTT,CASTGQGARGRTEAFF,TRBJ1-1,TRBV27,once,TRBD1
TGCGCCAGCAGCCCTGGGACAGGGCTCATGAACACTGAAGCTTTCTTT,CASSPGTGLMNTEAFF,TRBJ1-1,TRBV4-1,-,TRBD1
TGTGCCAGCAGCCAGGACTTAAATGAGCAGTTCTTC,CASSQDLNEQFF,TRBJ2-1,TRBV7-9,-,-
TGCAGCGTAGCCGGGACAGGGGTAGGCTACACCTTC,CSVAGTGVGYTF,TRBJ1-2,TRBV29-1,-,TRBD1
TGTGCCAGCAGCTTAGAACTAGGCGAGCAGTACTTC,CASSLELGEQYF,TRBJ2-7,TRBV7-9,-,-
TGTGCCAGCAAATTTACAGGGCTCTCCTACAATGAGCAGTTCTTC,CASKFTGLSYNEQFF,TRBJ2-1,TRBV6-5,-,-
TGTGCCAGCAGGGGAGGACTAGCGGGGCGAGAGACCCAGTACTTC,CASRGGLAGRETQYF,TRBJ2-5,TRBV21-1,-,-
TGCGCCAGCAGCTTGCCCGGCGAGCAGTACTTC,CASSLPGEQYF,TRBJ2-7,TRBV5-1,-,-
TGTGCCAGCAGCCCCGAAGAGACCCAGTACTTC,CASSPEETQYF,TRBJ2-5,TRBV11-2,-,-
TGTGCCAGTAGTATTGGAGGTGGGGGGCAAGAGACCCAGTACTTC,CASSIGGGGQETQYF,TRBJ2-5,TRBV19,-,-
TGTGCCAGCAGCCGATTACAGGGGGCCCGCCGCAACACTGAAGCTTTCTTT,CASSRLQGARRNTEAFF,TRBJ1-1,TRBV14,-,TRBD1
TGTGCCAGCAGCTGGGGACAGCTTAGAAGGGGCTACACCTTC,CASSWGQLRRGYTF,TRBJ1-2,TRBV5-6,-,TRBD1
TGTGCCAGCAGCCTGGGACAGCCCACTAGTGAGCAGTTCTTC,CASSLGQPTSEQFF,TRBJ2-1,TRBV7-2,once,TRBD1
TGTGCCAGCAGCCCCGAGAACGGGCAGGGGCAGTTCTTC,CASSPENGQGQFF,TRBJ2-1,TRBV7-2,-,-
TGTGCCAGCAGCCGAGACAAAAACTATGGCTACACCTTC,CASSRDKNYGYTF,TRBJ1-2,TRBV5-4,-,-
TGTGCCAGCAGTAACTACAGGGGGGTTAACAATGAGCAGTTCTTC,CASSNYRGVNNEQFF,TRBJ2-1,TRBV6-5,-,TRBD1
TGTGCCAGCGGGCAGGGGGCCCAAGAGACCCAGTACTTC,CASGQGAQETQYF,TRBJ2-5,TRBV11-1,-,TRBD1
TGTGCCAGCAGCCAAGTCGGACAGGGGGAATTTGGCGAGCAGTACTTC,CASSQVGQGEFGEQYF,TRBJ2-7,TRBV4-2,-,TRBD1
TGTGCCAGCAGCAGAACTCGGACAAGATACAATGAGCAGTTCTTC,CASSRTRTRYNEQFF,TRBJ2-1,TRBV7-2,-,-
TGTGCCAGCAGTGTAACTTCGGCTAGCTCCTACAATGAGCAGTTCTTC,CASSVTSASSYNEQFF,TRBJ2-1,TRBV6-1,-,-
TGCGCCAGCAGCTCGGCCGGGACACGTCAAGAGACCCAGTACTTC,CASSSAGTRQETQYF,TRBJ2-5,TRBV5-1,-,-
TGTGCCAGCAGTTACTTAGGGACAGGGGGCTACGAGCAGTACTTC,CASSYLGTGGYEQYF,TRBJ2-7,TRBV6-5,-,TRBD1
TGCAGCGTTGAAGACAGGGCGGCCTACAATGAGCAGTTCTTC,CSVEDRAAYNEQFF,TRBJ2-1,TRBV29-1,-,-
TGTGCCAGCAGTTTATATGGAGGGATCGGAAACACCATATATTTT,CASSLYGGIGNTIYF,TRBJ1-3,TRBV27,-,-
TGTGCCAGCAGCTTATATGATGCGCCAGGAAACACCATATATTTT,CASSLYDAPGNTIYF,TRBJ1-3,TRBV7-9,-,-
TGTGCCAGCGTCGACAGAATGAACACTGAAGCTTTCTTT,CASVDRMNTEAFF,TRBJ1-1,TRBV27,-,-
TGTGCCAGCAGTGAAGCGATACTAGCGGGCCCATCCCCGCAGTATTTT,CASSEAILAGPSPQYF,TRBJ2-3,TRBV2,-,TRBD2
TGCGCCAGCAGCTTGGACCCCGCGCGGGACAGTCCTAACTATGGCTACACCTTC,CASSLDPARDSPNYGYTF,TRBJ1-2,TRBV5-1,-,TRBD1
TGTGCCAGTAGTCCACGGGGGGGCCCGACCTACGAGCAGTACTTC,CASSPRGGPTYEQYF,TRBJ2-7,TRBV19,-,TRBD2